A selection of T cell receptor beta chains follows, all from one sample in a study of technical replicates of blood from several donors. TCRdb keeps only in-frame clones here, not all; method: immunoSEQ multiplex PCR. The sample contains 50,000 to 80,000 clones, roughly 88% of which appear only once. Input material: PBMCs. The receptor set was obtained from a human donor in good health. Some clones in this sample may be carry-over from other donors' samples. CDR3s include the opening cysteine and the closing phenylalanine or tryptophan. A D gene is named only where the DNA matches it firmly. Part of the rows lack a size; the others show once, few, many or a class for expanded clones.

d_gene: NA; abundance: NA; v_gene: TRBV10-2; j_gene: TRBJ2-7; CDR3aa: CASSESRAGGEQYF; CDR3nt: TGCGCCAGCAGTGAGTCGAGAGCGGGCGGCGAGCAGTACTTC
d_gene: NA; abundance: NA; v_gene: TRBV5-5; j_gene: TRBJ2-6; CDR3aa: CASNWATGANVLTF; CDR3nt: TGTGCCAGCAATTGGGCAACTGGGGCCAACGTCCTGACTTTC
d_gene: TRBD2; abundance: NA; v_gene: TRBV7-3; j_gene: TRBJ2-3; CDR3aa: CASSLSSGGGTDTQYF; CDR3nt: TGTGCCAGCAGCTTGTCGAGCGGGGGAGGCACAGATACGCAGTATTTT
d_gene: NA; abundance: NA; v_gene: TRBV7-3; j_gene: TRBJ1-6; CDR3aa: CASSLIGEGNSPLHF; CDR3nt: TGTGCCAGCAGCTTAATAGGGGAGGGAAATTCACCCCTCCACTTT
d_gene: TRBD1; abundance: NA; v_gene: TRBV4-3; j_gene: TRBJ2-2; CDR3aa: CASSRGTGVVGELFF; CDR3nt: TGCGCCAGCAGCCGCGGGACAGGGGTTGTCGGGGAGCTGTTTTTT
d_gene: TRBD2; abundance: NA; v_gene: TRBV11-3; j_gene: TRBJ2-7; CDR3aa: CASSPRTSGSLYHEQYF; CDR3nt: TGTGCCAGCAGCCCCCGGACTAGCGGGAGTTTATACCACGAGCAGTACTTC
d_gene: NA; abundance: once; v_gene: TRBV29-1; j_gene: TRBJ2-5; CDR3aa: CSVLRGIETQYF; CDR3nt: TGCAGCGTGCTAAGGGGGATCGAGACCCAGTACTTC
d_gene: NA; abundance: NA; v_gene: TRBV9; j_gene: TRBJ2-2; CDR3aa: CASSGGQRTAVGELFF; CDR3nt: TGTGCCAGCAGCGGGGGGCAACGGACAGCGGTCGGGGAGCTGTTTTTT
d_gene: TRBD1; abundance: NA; v_gene: TRBV18; j_gene: TRBJ2-7; CDR3aa: CASSTDRGSEQYF; CDR3nt: TGTGCCAGCTCAACCGACAGGGGATCCGAGCAGTACTTC
d_gene: NA; abundance: NA; v_gene: TRBV7-7; j_gene: TRBJ2-7; CDR3aa: CASSLDEGTENYEQYF; CDR3nt: TGTGCCAGCAGCTTAGACGAGGGGACTGAAAACTACGAGCAGTACTTC
d_gene: TRBD2; abundance: NA; v_gene: TRBV7-9; j_gene: TRBJ2-3; CDR3aa: CASSEPGGSTDTQYF; CDR3nt: TGTGCCAGCAGCGAGCCGGGAGGAAGCACAGATACGCAGTATTTT
d_gene: NA; abundance: NA; v_gene: TRBV4-3; j_gene: TRBJ2-3; CDR3aa: CASSQDRAGAITDTQYF; CDR3nt: TGCGCCAGCAGCCAAGATAGGGCGGGGGCTATTACAGATACGCAGTATTTT
d_gene: NA; abundance: NA; v_gene: TRBV20-1; j_gene: TRBJ2-3; CDR3aa: CSAMREATQYF; CDR3nt: TGCAGTGCTATGAGAGAGGCTACCCAGTATTTT
d_gene: NA; abundance: few; v_gene: TRBV7-2; j_gene: TRBJ1-6; CDR3aa: CASSLFPPRGSPLHF; CDR3nt: TGTGCCAGCAGCTTATTCCCACCGCGAGGATCACCCCTCCACTTT
d_gene: TRBD2; abundance: NA; v_gene: TRBV5-1; j_gene: TRBJ2-5; CDR3aa: CASSRLAGGNLQETQYF; CDR3nt: TGCGCCAGCAGCAGACTAGCGGGGGGCAACCTGCAAGAGACCCAGTACTTC
d_gene: TRBD2; abundance: NA; v_gene: TRBV7-8; j_gene: TRBJ2-1; CDR3aa: CASSPKGLAQYNEQFF; CDR3nt: TGTGCCAGCAGCCCAAAAGGACTAGCCCAATACAATGAGCAGTTCTTC
d_gene: NA; abundance: NA; v_gene: TRBV6-6; j_gene: TRBJ2-4; CDR3aa: CASSYSTTGRHF; CDR3nt: TGTGCCAGCAGTTACTCGACCACAGGGCGGCACTTC
d_gene: NA; abundance: NA; v_gene: TRBV27; j_gene: TRBJ2-7; CDR3aa: CASSFTGVYEQYF; CDR3nt: TGTGCCAGCAGTTTTACGGGTGTATACGAGCAGTACTTC
d_gene: TRBD1; abundance: NA; v_gene: TRBV5-1; j_gene: TRBJ1-2; CDR3aa: CASSSTGDYGYTF; CDR3nt: TGCGCCAGCAGCTCGACAGGGGATTACGGCTACACCTTC
d_gene: TRBD2; abundance: NA; v_gene: TRBV7-9; j_gene: TRBJ2-5; CDR3aa: CASSSTGGPLETQYF; CDR3nt: TGTGCCAGCAGCTCTACGGGGGGGCCTTTGGAGACCCAGTACTTC
d_gene: NA; abundance: NA; v_gene: TRBV30; j_gene: TRBJ2-2; CDR3aa: CAWTRQGSGELFF; CDR3nt: TGTGCCTGGACCAGGCAGGGCTCCGGGGAGCTGTTTTTT
d_gene: TRBD2; abundance: few; v_gene: TRBV9; j_gene: TRBJ2-1; CDR3aa: CASATSGSLKGQFF; CDR3nt: TGTGCCAGCGCGACTAGCGGGAGCTTGAAGGGGCAGTTCTTC
d_gene: TRBD2; abundance: NA; v_gene: TRBV11-2; j_gene: TRBJ2-3; CDR3aa: CASREGLAGISSTDTQYF; CDR3nt: TGTGCCAGCAGGGAGGGACTAGCGGGTATTTCTAGCACAGATACGCAGTATTTT
d_gene: TRBD1; abundance: NA; v_gene: TRBV7-3; j_gene: TRBJ2-5; CDR3aa: CASSRDRVETQYF; CDR3nt: TGTGCCAGCAGCCGGGACAGGGTAGAGACCCAGTACTTC
d_gene: NA; abundance: NA; v_gene: TRBV14; j_gene: TRBJ2-1; CDR3aa: CASSYYNEQFF; CDR3nt: TGTGCCAGCAGCTATTACAATGAGCAGTTCTTC
d_gene: NA; abundance: NA; v_gene: TRBV29-1; j_gene: TRBJ2-3; CDR3aa: CSVDTGFGTDTQYF; CDR3nt: TGCAGCGTGGATACAGGGTTTGGCACAGATACGCAGTATTTT
d_gene: TRBD2; abundance: NA; v_gene: TRBV10-1; j_gene: TRBJ2-2; CDR3aa: CASSLLRTCGGELNTGELFF; CDR3nt: TGCGCCAGCAGTCTTCTTAGGACCTGTGGGGGGGAACTGAACACCGGGGAGCTGTTTTTT
d_gene: TRBD2; abundance: NA; v_gene: TRBV5-4; j_gene: TRBJ2-1; CDR3aa: CASGTSGSRSSYNEQFF; CDR3nt: TGTGCCAGCGGGACTAGCGGGAGTCGGAGCTCCTACAATGAGCAGTTCTTC
d_gene: NA; abundance: NA; v_gene: TRBV5-1; j_gene: TRBJ2-5; CDR3aa: CASSFAGQETQYF; CDR3nt: TGCGCCAGCAGCTTCGCAGGACAAGAGACCCAGTACTTC
d_gene: TRBD2; abundance: once; v_gene: TRBV7-3; j_gene: TRBJ2-1; CDR3aa: CASSPTGTTVNEQFF; CDR3nt: TGTGCCAGCAGCCCCACCGGGACTACGGTTAATGAGCAGTTCTTC
d_gene: NA; abundance: NA; v_gene: TRBV7-2; j_gene: TRBJ2-1; CDR3aa: CASSLSYYNEQFF; CDR3nt: TGTGCCAGCAGCTTATCTTACTACAATGAGCAGTTCTTC
d_gene: NA; abundance: NA; v_gene: TRBV11-2; j_gene: TRBJ2-5; CDR3aa: CASSLDFQETQYF; CDR3nt: TGTGCCAGCAGCTTAGACTTCCAAGAGACCCAGTACTTC